This TCR beta chain was recorded in a study of memory CD4+ T cells and cytomegalovirus serostatus. How the authors handled the data: After removing out-of-frame reads, millions of distinct TCRbeta sequences remained. Data came from immunoSEQ multiplex PCR; TCRdb stores just in-frame clones and leaves some out. V, J and clone size were drawn from that table, and D and trimming were deduced from the DNA. This table holds 80,000 or so clones, roughly 78% found once. Comments on this clone: The antigen remains undetermined.

The CDR3 is 14 amino acids. The trim removed 8 bases at V and 4 bases at J, leaving 10 bases unmatched. Per germline, CDR1 LNHDA and CDR2 SQIVND (reference sequence). The sort gate was single viable CD3+CD4+CD8-CD45RO+ cells for memory CD4+ T cells. Serostatus was set by detecting CMV pp150, pp28, p38, p52 IgG. General observations from the study: Each of around 69 CMV-associated TCRbeta sequences occurred in one to five individuals.

The sequenced sample was memory CD4+ T cells from blood. The V gene is TRBV19, the J gene TRBJ2-7, with 8 positions matching TRBD1. This TCR derives from an adult in good health and CMV-seropositive. CDR3 DNA: TGTGCCAGTTCCGGGACAGGTGGCCGGTACGAGCAGTACTTC. Encoded protein: CASSGTGGRYEQYF. Drawing the rest from reference TRBV19 and TRBJ2-7, the complete variable domain is DGGITQSPKYLFRKEGQNVTLSCEQNLNHDAMYWYRQDPGQGLRLIYYSQIVNDFQKGDIAEGYSVSREKKESFPLTVTSAQKNPTAFYLCASSGTGGRYEQYFGPGTRLTVT.